The clone carrying this TCR beta chain has ten or more counts. What it binds is not known. The data stem from a study of regulatory T cells in long-lasting Graves disease. Study conclusions and caveats: Persistent patients shared more public clonotypes (about 2,700) than new patients (under 1,000). Persistent disease showed a preference for TRBV28, TRBJ1-2 and TRBJ2-5. Possibly, too few samples lowered accuracy.

Investigators prepared the TCR beta libraries by applying iRepertoire HTBI primers and Arm-PCR of CDR3 regions. TCRdb re-called the multiplex PCR reads through MiXCR, storing one row per CDR3 protein. The repertoire includes fewer than 650,000 distinct CDR3 sequences, about 16% of them detected once, and approximately 12% sits in the top ten. This CDR3 has 16 residues. The V segment lost 3 bases and the J segment 3 bases; nucleotides outside the gene matches: 9. CDR1 and CDR2 (germline): LGHDT, YNNKEL (reference sequence). Time point indicated: newly diagnosed GD, antithyroid drugs for less than 3 months. RNA from PBMCs was the source of the TCR library. This sample also belongs to another study, concerning T cells in Graves' hyperthyroidism and ophthalmopathy. That report notes: Peripheral blood also featured most of the thyroid clonotypes expanded above 0.001.

The chain couples TRBV3-1 to TRBJ2-5; TRBD1 agrees at 8 bases. Here the sequenced sample was peripheral blood mononuclear cells (PBMCs), taken at new diagnosis, from a patient treated with antithyroid drugs. The TCR comes from a man aged 18 to 29 with Graves disease. The CDR3 DNA reads TGTGCCAGCAGCCAGGGCGCCGGGACAGGCAAAGAGACCCAGTACTTC. As protein: CASSQGAGTGKETQYF.